The T cell receptor (beta chain) under discussion was sequenced for a study of CD8+CD57+ T cells in acquired aplastic anemia. Profiling of TCR beta VDJ combinations and CDR3 sequences used genomic DNA as template. Using its own MiXCR run on the reads, TCRdb lists one record per CDR3 protein. The table lists under 200,000 distinct CDR3 sequences, 40% to 50% of them singletons. About this clonotype: Its antigen is not identified.

Whoever was chosen for sequencing had shown CD8+CD57+ cell expansion by flow cytometry. The study sampled blood from patients who had received no therapy. The CDR3 has 15 amino acids. Germline loops: CDR1 LNHDA, CDR2 SQIVND (reference sequence). V was pared by 7 bases and J by 4 bases, with 19 bases between. General study results and limits: Shared by patients and controls, 25 to 30 CD8+ CDR3s were abundant in patients. The CD8+ Simpson's diversity of patients and controls was not significantly different.

Material: sorted CD4+, CD8+, or CD8+CD57+ T cells (not recorded which) from PBMCs. The chain joins TRBV19 to TRBJ1-1; tentatively, D is TRBD1 (6 bases). The sequence derives from a human donor with aplastic anemia. CDR3 in DNA: TGTGCCAGTATAGGCAGGGGAGCGGTGTTCACTGAAGCTTTCTTT. This sequence encodes CASIGRGAVFTEAFF.